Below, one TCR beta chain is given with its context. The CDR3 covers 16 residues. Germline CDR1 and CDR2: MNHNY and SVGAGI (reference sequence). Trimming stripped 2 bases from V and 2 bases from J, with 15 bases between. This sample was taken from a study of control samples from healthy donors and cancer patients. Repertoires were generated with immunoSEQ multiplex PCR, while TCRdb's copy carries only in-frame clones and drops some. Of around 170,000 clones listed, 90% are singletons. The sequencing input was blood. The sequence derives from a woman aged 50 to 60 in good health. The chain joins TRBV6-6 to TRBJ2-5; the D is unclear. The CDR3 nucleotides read TGTGCCAGCAGTTACGGGCAGAAAAGGGAACAAGAGACCCAGTACTTC. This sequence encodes CASSYGQKREQETQYF.